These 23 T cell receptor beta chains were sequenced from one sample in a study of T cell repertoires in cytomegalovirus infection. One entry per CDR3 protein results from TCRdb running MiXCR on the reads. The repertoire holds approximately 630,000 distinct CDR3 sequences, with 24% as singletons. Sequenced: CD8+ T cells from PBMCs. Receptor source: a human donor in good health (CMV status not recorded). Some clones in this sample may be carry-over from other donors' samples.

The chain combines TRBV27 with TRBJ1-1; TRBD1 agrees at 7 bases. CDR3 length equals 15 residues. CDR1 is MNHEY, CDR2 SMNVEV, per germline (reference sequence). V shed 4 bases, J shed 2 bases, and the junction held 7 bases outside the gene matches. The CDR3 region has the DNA TGTGCCAGCAGTTATCAGGGGGGGACCAACACTGAAGCTTTCTTT. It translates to CASSYQGGTNTEAFF.

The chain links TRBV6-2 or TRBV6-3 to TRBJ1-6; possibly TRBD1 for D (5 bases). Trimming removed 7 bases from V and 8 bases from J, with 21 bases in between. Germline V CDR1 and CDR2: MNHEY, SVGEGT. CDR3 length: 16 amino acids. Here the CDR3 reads CASTPLRQLPDSPLHF. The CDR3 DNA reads TGTGCCAGCACCCCTCTGAGACAGTTGCCGGATTCACCCCTCCACTTT.

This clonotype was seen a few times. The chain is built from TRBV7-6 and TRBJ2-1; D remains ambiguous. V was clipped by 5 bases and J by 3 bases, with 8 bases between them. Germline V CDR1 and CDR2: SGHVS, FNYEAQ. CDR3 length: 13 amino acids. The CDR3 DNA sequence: TGTGCCAGCAGCCCGCCGGTCTACAATGAGCAGTTCTTC. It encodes CASSPPVYNEQFF.

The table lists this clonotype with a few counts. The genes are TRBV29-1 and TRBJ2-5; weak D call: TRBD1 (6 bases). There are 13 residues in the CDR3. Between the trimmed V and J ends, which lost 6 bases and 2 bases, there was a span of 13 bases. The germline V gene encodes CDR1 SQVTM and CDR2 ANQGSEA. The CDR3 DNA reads TGCAGCGTAGACAGGCTCTTACAAGAGACCCAGTACTTC. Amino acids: CSVDRLLQETQYF.

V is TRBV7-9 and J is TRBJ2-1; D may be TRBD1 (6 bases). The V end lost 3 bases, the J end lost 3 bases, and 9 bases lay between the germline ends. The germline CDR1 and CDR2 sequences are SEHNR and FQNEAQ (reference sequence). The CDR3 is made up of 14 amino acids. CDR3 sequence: CASSLPGHYNEQFF. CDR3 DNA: TGTGCCAGCAGCTTGCCGGGACACTACAATGAGCAGTTCTTC.

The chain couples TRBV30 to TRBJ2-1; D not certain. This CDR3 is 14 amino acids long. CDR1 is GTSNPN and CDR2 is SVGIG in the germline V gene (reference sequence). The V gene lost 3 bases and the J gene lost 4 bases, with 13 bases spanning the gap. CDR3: CAWSLRRQYNEQFF. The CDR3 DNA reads TGTGCCTGGAGCCTAAGACGGCAGTACAATGAGCAGTTCTTC.

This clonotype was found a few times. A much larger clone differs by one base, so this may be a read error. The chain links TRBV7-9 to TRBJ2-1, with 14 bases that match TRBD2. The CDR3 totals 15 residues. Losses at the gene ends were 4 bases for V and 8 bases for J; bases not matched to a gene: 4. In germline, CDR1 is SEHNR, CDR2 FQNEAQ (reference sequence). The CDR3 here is CASSWTSGGMDEQFF. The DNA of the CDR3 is TGTGCCAGCAGCTGGACTAGCGGGGGGATGGATGAGCAGTTCTTC.

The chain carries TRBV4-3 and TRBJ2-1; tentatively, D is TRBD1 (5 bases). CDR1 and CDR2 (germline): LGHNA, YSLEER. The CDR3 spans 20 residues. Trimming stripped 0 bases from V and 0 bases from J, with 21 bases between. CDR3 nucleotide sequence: TGCGCCAGCAGCCAAGAAATAGATTCAGGGAATCCCCTCTCCTACAATGAGCAGTTCTTC. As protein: CASSQEIDSGNPLSYNEQFF.

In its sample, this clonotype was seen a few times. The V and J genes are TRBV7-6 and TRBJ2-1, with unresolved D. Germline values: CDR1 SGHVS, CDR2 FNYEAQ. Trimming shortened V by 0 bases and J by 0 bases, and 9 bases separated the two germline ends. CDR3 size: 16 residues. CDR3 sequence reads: CASSLAPVSSYNEQFF. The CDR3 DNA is TGTGCCAGCAGCTTAGCGCCGGTGAGCTCCTACAATGAGCAGTTCTTC.

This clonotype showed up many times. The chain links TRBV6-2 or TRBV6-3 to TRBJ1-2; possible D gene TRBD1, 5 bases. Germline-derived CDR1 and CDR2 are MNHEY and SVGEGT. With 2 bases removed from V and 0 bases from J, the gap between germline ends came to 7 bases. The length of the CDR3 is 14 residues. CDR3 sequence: CASSYDRSNYGYTF. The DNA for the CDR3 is TGTGCCAGCAGTTACGACAGATCTAACTATGGCTACACCTTC.

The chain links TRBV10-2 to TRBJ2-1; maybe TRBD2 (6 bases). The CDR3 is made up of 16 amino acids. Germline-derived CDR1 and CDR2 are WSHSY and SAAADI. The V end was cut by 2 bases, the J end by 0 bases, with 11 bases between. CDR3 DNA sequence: TGCGCCAGCAGTGAGCGGGGGAAGGGCTCCTACAATGAGCAGTTCTTC. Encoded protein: CASSERGKGSYNEQFF.

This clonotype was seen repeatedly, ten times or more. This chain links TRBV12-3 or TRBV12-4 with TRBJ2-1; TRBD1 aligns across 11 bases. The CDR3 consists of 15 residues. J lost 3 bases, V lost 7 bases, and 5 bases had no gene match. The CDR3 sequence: CASTTGTGGYNEQFF. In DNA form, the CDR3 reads TGTGCCAGCACTACCGGGACAGGGGGCTACAATGAGCAGTTCTTC.

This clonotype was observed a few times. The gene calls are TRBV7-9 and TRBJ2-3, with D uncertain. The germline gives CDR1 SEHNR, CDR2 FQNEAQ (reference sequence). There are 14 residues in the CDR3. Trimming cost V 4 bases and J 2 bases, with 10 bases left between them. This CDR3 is CASSYRVTTDTQYF. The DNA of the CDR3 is TGTGCCAGCAGCTATCGGGTAACCACAGATACGCAGTATTTT. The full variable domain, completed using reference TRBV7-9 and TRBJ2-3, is DTGVSQNPRHKITKRGQNVTFRCDPISEHNRLYWYRQTLGQGPEFLTYFQNEAQLEKSRLLSDRFSAERPKGSFSTLEIQRTEQGDSAMYLCASSYRVTTDTQYFGPGTRLTVL.

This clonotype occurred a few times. The DNA of the CDR3 is TGTGCCAGCAGCCAACAGGACAGCTCCTACAATGAGCAGTTCTTC. It yields the protein CASSQQDSSYNEQFF. V usage is TRBV14 and J usage is TRBJ2-1, with D possibly being TRBD1 (6 bases). The CDR3 loop spans 15 amino acids. V was cut by 2 bases and J by 0 bases, with 8 bases left in between. Germline CDR1 SGHDN, CDR2 FVKESK.

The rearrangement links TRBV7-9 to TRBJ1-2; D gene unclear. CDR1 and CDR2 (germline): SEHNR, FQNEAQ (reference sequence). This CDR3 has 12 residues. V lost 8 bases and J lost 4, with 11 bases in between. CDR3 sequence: CASHDTPYGYTF. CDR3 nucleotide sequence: TGTGCCAGCCATGATACGCCCTATGGCTACACCTTC.

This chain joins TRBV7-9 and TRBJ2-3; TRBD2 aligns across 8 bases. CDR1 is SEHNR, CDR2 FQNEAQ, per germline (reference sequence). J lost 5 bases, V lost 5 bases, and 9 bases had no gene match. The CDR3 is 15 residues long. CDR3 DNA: TGTGCCAGCAGCCCGGGGGGGGTCGGTAGAGATACGCAGTATTTT. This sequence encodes CASSPGGVGRDTQYF.

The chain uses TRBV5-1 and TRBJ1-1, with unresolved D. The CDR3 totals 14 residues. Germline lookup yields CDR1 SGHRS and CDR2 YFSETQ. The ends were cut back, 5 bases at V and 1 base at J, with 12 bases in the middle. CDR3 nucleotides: TGCGCCAGCAGGGCCGGACGGGAGAACACTGAAGCTTTCTTT. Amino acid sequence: CASRAGRENTEAFF.

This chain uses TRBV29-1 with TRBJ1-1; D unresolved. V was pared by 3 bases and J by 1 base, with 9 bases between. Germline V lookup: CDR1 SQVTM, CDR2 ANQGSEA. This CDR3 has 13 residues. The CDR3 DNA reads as TGCAGCGTTGACCCACAAACGAACACTGAAGCTTTCTTT. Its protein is CSVDPQTNTEAFF.

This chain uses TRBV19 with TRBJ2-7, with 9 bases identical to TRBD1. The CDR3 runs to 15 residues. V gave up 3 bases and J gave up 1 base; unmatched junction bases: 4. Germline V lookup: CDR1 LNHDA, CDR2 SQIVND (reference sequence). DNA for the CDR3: TGTGCCAGTAGTATCTGGACAGGGGAGTCCTACGAGCAGTACTTC. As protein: CASSIWTGESYEQYF.

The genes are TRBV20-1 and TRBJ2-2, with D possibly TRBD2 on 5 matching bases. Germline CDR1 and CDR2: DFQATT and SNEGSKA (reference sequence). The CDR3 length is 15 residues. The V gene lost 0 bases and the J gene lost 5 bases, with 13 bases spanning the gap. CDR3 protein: CSARDGVSVTGELFF. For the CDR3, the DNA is TGCAGTGCTAGAGATGGGGTTAGCGTAACCGGGGAGCTGTTTTTT.

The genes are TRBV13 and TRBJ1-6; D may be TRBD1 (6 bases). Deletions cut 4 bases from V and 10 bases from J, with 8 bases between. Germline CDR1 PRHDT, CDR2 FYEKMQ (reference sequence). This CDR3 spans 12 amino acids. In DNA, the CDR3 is TGTGCCAGCAGCTGGGGGCTCTCACCCCTCCACTTT. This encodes CASSWGLSPLHF.

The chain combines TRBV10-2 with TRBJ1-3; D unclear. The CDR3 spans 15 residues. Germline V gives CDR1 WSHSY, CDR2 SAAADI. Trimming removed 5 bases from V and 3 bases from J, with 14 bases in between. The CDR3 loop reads CASSLYAEVGNTIYF. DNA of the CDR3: TGCGCCAGCAGTCTCTATGCTGAAGTTGGAAACACCATATATTTT.

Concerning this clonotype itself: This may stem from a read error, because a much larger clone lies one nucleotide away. In DNA form, the CDR3 reads TGTGTCAGCAGCCGGACAGGCGAGCAGTTCTTC. Translation: CVSSRTGEQFF. The rearrangement uses TRBV7-6 and TRBJ2-1, with 7 bases lining up with TRBD1. CDR1 SGHVS and CDR2 FNYEAQ come from the germline V gene. The length of the CDR3 is 11 residues.